The clone carrying this T cell receptor beta chain was observed a handful of times. The antigen is not known. V dropped 5 bases and J dropped 2 bases, with 17 bases sitting between them. Germline values: CDR1 DFQATT, CDR2 SNEGSKA (reference sequence). CDR3 size: 15 residues. This entry is derived from a study of T-cell reconstitution after alpha-beta-depleted transplantation in children. Unique molecular identifiers were built into the TCRbeta library. TCRdb independently ran MiXCR on the PCR reads; one entry per CDR3 protein. The repertoire includes 550,000 to 800,000 distinct CDR3 sequences, around 13% of them detected once, and 0.79% sits in the top ten. Study-level findings and limits: Roughly two months post-transplant, alpha-beta T cells reportedly originated from several hundred graft clones that had expanded. Fresh T-cell production supplied most of the T-cell counts and diversity seen one year after transplant. Surviving thymic progenitors and recipient T cells were the source of high TCRbeta diversity at day 60 in some patients.

The clonotype comes from a girl under 10 years old with congenital amegakaryocytic thrombocytopenia, due to receive a stem cell transplant. The rearrangement uses TRBV20-1 and TRBJ2-3; possible D gene TRBD2, 5 bases. The material was PBMCs, obtained before TCRalphabeta/CD19-depleted stem cell transplant. CDR3 in amino acids: CSAPQITRPTDTQYF. The CDR3 DNA reads TGCAGTGCTCCACAGATAACTAGACCCACAGATACGCAGTATTTT.